The present T cell receptor (beta chain) was sequenced within a study of blood T cell repertoires in COVID-19. At the level of the study: Sources were T cells, B-cell-depleted T cells, or PBMCs; the material itself was cDNA or gDNA.

This clone was observed a few times. Original analysis: The assay estimated nucleated cells by amplifying reference gene primers. The protocol was immunoSEQ multiplex PCR, while the TCRdb copy is restricted to in-frame clones and leaves out a portion. The DNA was the basis for D and trimming; V, J and clone size are from that table. The data contain some 180,000 clones, around 80% of them seen just once; the ten biggest clones take up roughly 6.7%. CDR1 LGHDT and CDR2 YNNKEL come from the germline V gene (reference sequence). The length of the CDR3 is 19 residues. Losses at the gene ends were 5 bases for V and 2 bases for J; bases not matched to a gene: 11.

The TCR originated in a man aged 55-75 years with acute or convalescent COVID-19. V and J are TRBV3-1 (or the pseudogene TRBV3-2) and TRBJ2-1, with 14 bases that match TRBD2. The sequencing input was peripheral blood. This CDR3 is CASSDSTSGGVTPYNEQFF. For the CDR3, the DNA is TGTGCCAGCAGCGACTCGACTAGCGGGGGGGTTACTCCCTACAATGAGCAGTTCTTC.